This T cell receptor beta chain was documented in a study of blood T cell repertoires in COVID-19. Seattle's cohort entered during active infection and was followed longitudinally. Germline-derived CDR1 and CDR2 are SNHLY and FYNNEI. This CDR3 region has 16 residues. V was pared by 5 bases and J by 3 bases, with 9 bases of the junction left unmatched. Assay: immunoSEQ multiplex PCR; the TCRdb copy retains only in-frame clones and omits some. The profile covers under 200,000 clones, with roughly 86% appearing a single time and about 2.6% taken by the ten largest. The specimen was peripheral blood. The TCR sequence derives from a woman of 80 years or more with COVID-19, enrolled during active disease. The genes are TRBV2 and TRBJ2-7; TRBD2 matches 11 bases. CDR3 DNA: TGTGCCAGCAGTTATTCACTAGCGGGAGACCGCTACGAGCAGTACTTC. It encodes CASSYSLAGDRYEQYF.